This passage covers 13 T cell receptor beta chains from one sample sequenced in a study of human T cells and chemical hapten exposure. Time point meaning: pre-sensitization, week 0. The treatment denotes: therapeutic diphenylcyclopropenone sensitization with weekly scalp DPC. Via MiXCR, TCRdb re-called the RACE reads, giving one row per CDR3 protein. The table lists some 300,000 distinct CDR3 sequences, around 5.5% of them singletons, with around 8.8% in the top ten. Source: whole blood, taken in connection with sensitization to the hapten diphenylcyclopropenone (DPC). Receptors originate from a woman aged 18-29 years with alopecia areata. Some clones in this sample may be carry-over from other donors' samples.

In this sample, this clonotype turned up many times. The V call is TRBV20-1, the J call TRBJ1-1; possible D gene TRBD1, 5 bases. Trimming took off 1 base at V and 3 bases at J, with 9 bases between the two ends. The CDR3 consists of 13 residues. In germline, CDR1 is DFQATT, CDR2 SNEGSKA (reference sequence). The CDR3 loop reads CSARGGTYTEAFF. CDR3 DNA: TGCAGTGCTAGAGGGGGGACTTACACTGAAGCTTTCTTT.

The sample holds a few counts of this clonotype. CDR3 residues: CASSQIGTGADTQYF. The DNA of the CDR3 is TGCGCCAGCAGCCAAATCGGGACTGGGGCAGATACGCAGTATTTT. The V call is TRBV4-3, the J call TRBJ2-3; tentative D call: TRBD2 (6 bases). The germline CDR1 and CDR2 sequences are LGHNA and YSLEER. V lost 2 bases and J 4 bases, leaving 13 bases between the germline ends. The CDR3 runs 15 residues.

This clonotype was seen repeatedly, ten times or more. The J gene is TRBJ1-6, the V gene TRBV7-6, with unresolved D. The CDR3 has 14 amino acids. Germline CDR1 and CDR2: SGHVS and FNYEAQ. Trimming removed 3 bases at V and 8 bases at J, with 11 bases between. The CDR3 DNA reads as TGTGCCAGCAGCTTTGCCCGAAGAGATTCACCCCTCCACTTT. Translation gives CASSFARRDSPLHF.

This clonotype showed up many times. The chain carries TRBV6-5 and TRBJ1-5; D unresolved. V dropped 7 bases and J dropped 2 bases, with 15 bases sitting between them. Germline loops: CDR1 MNHEY, CDR2 SVGAGI. The CDR3 sequence is 15 residues long. The CDR3 nucleotides are TGTGCCAGCACCCCTTTATCGCGAGGCAATCAGCCCCAGCATTTT. Translating it yields CASTPLSRGNQPQHF.

A few counts support this clonotype. This chain uses TRBV5-5 with TRBJ1-6; maybe TRBD1 (6 bases). CDR3 length: 14 amino acids. The germline V and J ends were trimmed by 4 bases and 6 bases, with 11 bases remaining between them. Germline CDR1 is SGHKS and CDR2 is YYEKEE (reference sequence). The CDR3 region is CASSEQGVNSPLHF. CDR3 coding DNA: TGTGCCAGCAGCGAACAGGGTGTTAATTCACCCCTCCACTTT.

The rearrangement links TRBV20-1 to TRBJ1-4, with TRBD1 as a possible D gene (6 bases). The CDR3 is 13 residues long. The V end lost 6 bases, the J end lost 5 bases, and 13 bases lay between the germline ends. Per the germline V gene, CDR1 is DFQATT and CDR2 is SNEGSKA (reference sequence). CDR3: CSAAEGGNEKLFF. The CDR3 region has the DNA TGCAGTGCCGCAGAGGGGGGAAATGAAAAACTGTTTTTT.

The rearrangement uses TRBV11-2 and TRBJ2-3; the D call may be TRBD1 or TRBD2 (5 bases each). There are 15 residues in the CDR3. V shed 5 bases and J shed 2 bases, with 14 bases lying between them. CDR1 is SGHAT and CDR2 is FQNNGV in the germline V gene. CDR3 in amino acids: CASSHRGEITDTQYF. The CDR3 DNA is TGTGCCAGCAGCCACCGAGGGGAGATCACAGATACGCAGTATTTT.

This clonotype has at least ten counts. The DNA of the CDR3 is TGCAGTGCTAGAGCTTTGGACAGCCTCAGTCAGCCCCAGCATTTT. It yields the protein CSARALDSLSQPQHF. The rearrangement uses TRBV20-1 and TRBJ1-5; maybe TRBD1 (6 bases). The CDR3 extends over 15 amino acids. The V end was cut by 1 base, the J end by 6 bases, with 16 bases between. The germline V gene has CDR1 DFQATT and CDR2 SNEGSKA (reference sequence).

There are a few counts of this clonotype. The V and J genes are TRBV7-8 and TRBJ1-5, with D unclear. The CDR3 spans 14 residues. Deletions cut 6 bases from V and 4 bases from J, with 13 bases between. Germline V CDR1 and CDR2: SGHVS, FQNEAQ. The CDR3 loop reads CASSSGKGNQPQHF. CDR3 nucleotides: TGTGCCAGCAGTTCCGGGAAGGGTAATCAGCCCCAGCATTTT.

The table lists this clonotype with a few counts. This chain links TRBV6-2 or TRBV6-3 with TRBJ1-2, with D perhaps matching TRBD1 (6 bases). Germline V gene data show CDR1 as MNHEY and CDR2 as SVGEGT. V was trimmed by 2 bases and J by 0 bases, leaving 7 bases between them. The CDR3 spans 14 residues. The CDR3 nucleotides read TGTGCCAGCAGTTACCGACAGGCTAACTATGGCTACACCTTC. It codes for CASSYRQANYGYTF.

This clonotype was observed at least ten times. The rearrangement uses TRBV12-3 or TRBV12-4 and TRBJ2-7; possibly TRBD1 for D (6 bases). V was pared by 4 bases and J by 2 bases, with 24 bases between. This CDR3 has 18 amino acids. The CDR3 spells CASSSPEIAGAHPYEQYF. CDR3 sequence (DNA): TGTGCCAGCAGTTCCCCCGAGATTGCAGGGGCCCATCCCTACGAGCAGTACTTC.

V and J are TRBV7-3 and TRBJ2-3, with 8 bases lining up with TRBD1. V lost 3 bases, J lost 5 bases, and 4 bases stayed unmatched. This CDR3 contains 14 residues. Germline V gene sequence: CDR1 SGHTA, CDR2 FQGTGA. In nucleotides, the CDR3 is TGTGCCAGCAGCTTCGGTACAGGGGGAGATACGCAGTATTTT. This sequence encodes CASSFGTGGDTQYF.

This clonotype occurred a few times. The chain is built from TRBV20-1 and TRBJ2-3; tentative D call: TRBD1 (5 bases). From germline, CDR1 is DFQATT and CDR2 SNEGSKA (reference sequence). The CDR3 extends over 14 amino acids. V was clipped by 1 base and J by 1 base, with 9 bases between them. CDR3 nucleotide sequence: TGCAGTGCTAGAGGGCAGGGCGGCACAGATACGCAGTATTTT. Translation gives CSARGQGGTDTQYF.